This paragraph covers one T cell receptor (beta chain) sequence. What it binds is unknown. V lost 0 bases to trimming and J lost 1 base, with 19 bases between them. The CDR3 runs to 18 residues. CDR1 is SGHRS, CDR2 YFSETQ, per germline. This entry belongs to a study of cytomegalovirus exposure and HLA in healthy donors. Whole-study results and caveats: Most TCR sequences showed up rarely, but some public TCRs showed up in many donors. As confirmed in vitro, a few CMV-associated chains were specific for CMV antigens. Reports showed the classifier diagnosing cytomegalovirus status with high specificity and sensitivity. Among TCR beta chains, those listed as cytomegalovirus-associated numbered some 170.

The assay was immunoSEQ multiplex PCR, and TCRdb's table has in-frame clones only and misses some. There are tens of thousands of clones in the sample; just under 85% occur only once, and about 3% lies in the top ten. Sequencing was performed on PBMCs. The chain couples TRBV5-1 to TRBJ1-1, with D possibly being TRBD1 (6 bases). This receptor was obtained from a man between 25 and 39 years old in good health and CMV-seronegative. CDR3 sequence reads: CASSLDYGTITSNTEAFF. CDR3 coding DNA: TGCGCCAGCAGCTTGGATTATGGGACAATCACATCGAACACTGAAGCTTTCTTT.